A single T cell receptor (beta chain) is shown here with its context. A junction boundary mismatches the germline segment, possibly from a read error. CDR3 length: 17 residues. CDR1 is SGHKS and CDR2 is YYEKEE in the germline V gene (reference sequence). This sample stems from a study of blood T cells in healthy people across ages. The use of a sample-barcoded 5' primer and a J-beta primer mix characterized a second PCR of roughly 7 to 11 cycles. Each CDR3 protein is one row after TCRdb ran MiXCR on the 5' RACE reads. The repertoire holds about 1.1 million distinct CDR3 sequences, with about two fifths as singletons.

J is TRBJ2-7 and V is TRBV5-5; no reliable D call. The receptor was isolated from a young man in good health. Material: blood. CDR3 coding DNA: TGTGCCAGCACCTTGTTGCCCCGAGCCCCGGCTCCCTACGAGCAGTACTTC. Translation: CASTLLPRAPAPYEQYF.